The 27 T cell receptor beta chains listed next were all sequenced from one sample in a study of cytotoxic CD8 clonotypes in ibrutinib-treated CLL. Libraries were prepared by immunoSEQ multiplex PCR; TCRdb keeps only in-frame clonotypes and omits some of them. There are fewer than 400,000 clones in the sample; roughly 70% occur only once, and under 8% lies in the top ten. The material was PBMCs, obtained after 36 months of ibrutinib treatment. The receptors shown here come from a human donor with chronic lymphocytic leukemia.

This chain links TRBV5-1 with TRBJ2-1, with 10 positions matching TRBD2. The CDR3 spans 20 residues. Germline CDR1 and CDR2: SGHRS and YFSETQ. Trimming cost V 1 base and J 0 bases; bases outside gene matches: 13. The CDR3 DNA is TGCGCCAGCAGCTTGCGGTTGGGGCTAGCGGGGGCGAGCTCCTACAATGAGCAGTTCTTC. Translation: CASSLRLGLAGASSYNEQFF. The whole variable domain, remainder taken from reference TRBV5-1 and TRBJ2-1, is KAGVTQTPRYLIKTRGQQVTLSCSPISGHRSVSWYQQTPGQGLQFLFEYFSETQRNKGNFPGRFSGRQFSNSRSEMNVSTLELGDSALYLCASSLRLGLAGASSYNEQFFGPGTRLTVL.

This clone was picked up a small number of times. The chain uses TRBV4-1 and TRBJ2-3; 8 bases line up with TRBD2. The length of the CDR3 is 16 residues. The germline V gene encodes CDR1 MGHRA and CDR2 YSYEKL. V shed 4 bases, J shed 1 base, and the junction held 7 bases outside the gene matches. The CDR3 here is CASSLAVSGGTDTQYF. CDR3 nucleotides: TGCGCCAGCAGCCTCGCCGTTAGCGGGGGCACAGATACGCAGTATTTT.

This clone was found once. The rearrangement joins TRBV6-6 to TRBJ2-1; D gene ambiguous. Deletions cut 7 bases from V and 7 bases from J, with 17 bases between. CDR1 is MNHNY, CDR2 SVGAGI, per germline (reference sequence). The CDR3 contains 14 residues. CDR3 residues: CASTWKQSSNEQFF. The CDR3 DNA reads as TGTGCCAGCACCTGGAAGCAATCCTCAAATGAGCAGTTCTTC.

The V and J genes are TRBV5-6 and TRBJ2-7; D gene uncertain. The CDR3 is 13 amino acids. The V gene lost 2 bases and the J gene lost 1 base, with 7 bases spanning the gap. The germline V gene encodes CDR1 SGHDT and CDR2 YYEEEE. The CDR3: CASSFYSSYEQYF. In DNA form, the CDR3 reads TGTGCCAGCAGCTTTTATAGTTCCTACGAGCAGTACTTC.

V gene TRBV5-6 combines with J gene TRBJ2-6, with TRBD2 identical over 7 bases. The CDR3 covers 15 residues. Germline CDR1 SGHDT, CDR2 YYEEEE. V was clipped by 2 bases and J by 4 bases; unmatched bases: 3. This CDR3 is CASSLAGFGANVLTF. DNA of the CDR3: TGTGCCAGCAGCTTAGCGGGGTTCGGGGCCAACGTCCTGACTTTC.

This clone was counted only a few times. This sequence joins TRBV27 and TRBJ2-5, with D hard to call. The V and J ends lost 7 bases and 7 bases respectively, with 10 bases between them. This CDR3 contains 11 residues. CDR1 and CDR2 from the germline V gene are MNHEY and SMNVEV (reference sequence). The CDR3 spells CASTGLGTQYF. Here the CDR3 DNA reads TGTGCCAGCACCGGGCTTGGGACCCAGTACTTC.

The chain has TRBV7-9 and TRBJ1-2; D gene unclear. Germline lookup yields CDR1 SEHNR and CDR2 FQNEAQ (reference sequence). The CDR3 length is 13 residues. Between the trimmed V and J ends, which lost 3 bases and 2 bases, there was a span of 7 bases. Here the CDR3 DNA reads TGTGCCAGCAGCTTGATGGAGAACTATGGCTACACCTTC. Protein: CASSLMENYGYTF.

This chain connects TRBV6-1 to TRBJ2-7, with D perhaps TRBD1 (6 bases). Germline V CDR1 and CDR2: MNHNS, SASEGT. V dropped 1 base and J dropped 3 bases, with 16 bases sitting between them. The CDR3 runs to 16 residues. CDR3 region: CASSEDLRDTHYEQYF. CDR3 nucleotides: TGTGCCAGCAGTGAAGACCTCAGGGACACCCACTACGAGCAGTACTTC.

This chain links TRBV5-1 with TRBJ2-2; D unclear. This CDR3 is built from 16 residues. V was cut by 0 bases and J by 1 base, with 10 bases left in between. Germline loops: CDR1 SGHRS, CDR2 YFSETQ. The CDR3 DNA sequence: TGCGCCAGCAGCTTGGATGTGCCAGAGAACACCGGGGAGCTGTTTTTT. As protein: CASSLDVPENTGELFF.

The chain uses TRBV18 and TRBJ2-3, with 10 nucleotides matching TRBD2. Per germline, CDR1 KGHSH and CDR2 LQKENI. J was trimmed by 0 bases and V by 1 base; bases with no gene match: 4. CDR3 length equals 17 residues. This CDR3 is CASSPRGLAASTDTQYF. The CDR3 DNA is TGTGCCAGCTCACCACGCGGACTAGCGGCTAGCACAGATACGCAGTATTTT. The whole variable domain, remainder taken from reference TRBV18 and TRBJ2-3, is NAGVMQNPRHLVRRRGQEARLRCSPMKGHSHVYWYRQLPEEGLKFMVYLQKENIIDESGMPKERFSAEFPKEGPSILRIQQVVRGDSAAYFCASSPRGLAASTDTQYFGPGTRLTVL.

Here the CDR3 DNA reads TGTGCCAGCAGTTTTCAGGGAGGCCAAGAGACCCAGTACTTC. Translating it yields CASSFQGGQETQYF. V gene TRBV28 combines with J gene TRBJ2-5; a possible D gene is TRBD2 (6 bases). The germline V gene encodes CDR1 MDHEN and CDR2 SYDVKM. Trimming shortened V by 3 bases and J by 1 base, and 9 bases separated the two germline ends. There are 14 residues in the CDR3.

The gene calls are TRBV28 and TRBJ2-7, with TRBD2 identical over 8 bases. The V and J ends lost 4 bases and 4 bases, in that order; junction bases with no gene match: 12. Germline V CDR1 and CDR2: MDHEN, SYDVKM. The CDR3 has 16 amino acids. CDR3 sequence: CASSSRGSGIRYEQYF. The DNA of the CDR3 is TGTGCCAGCAGTTCCCGTGGTAGCGGGATCAGGTACGAGCAGTACTTC.

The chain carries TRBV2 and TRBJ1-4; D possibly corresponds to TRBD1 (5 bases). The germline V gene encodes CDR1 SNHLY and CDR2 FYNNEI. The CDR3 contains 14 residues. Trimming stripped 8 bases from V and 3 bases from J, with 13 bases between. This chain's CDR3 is CASGEGLSNEKLFF. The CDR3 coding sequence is TGTGCCAGCGGGGAGGGACTGTCTAATGAAAAACTGTTTTTT.

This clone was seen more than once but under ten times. CDR3 loop: CSVEPGTSSYNEQFF. CDR3 DNA: TGCAGCGTTGAACCCGGGACTAGCTCATACAATGAGCAGTTCTTC. The gene calls are TRBV29-1 and TRBJ2-1, with 9 bases identical to TRBD2. The CDR3 runs 15 residues. Germline-derived CDR1 and CDR2 are SQVTM and ANQGSEA. Trimming took 2 bases from V and 4 from J; bases not matched to a gene: 6.

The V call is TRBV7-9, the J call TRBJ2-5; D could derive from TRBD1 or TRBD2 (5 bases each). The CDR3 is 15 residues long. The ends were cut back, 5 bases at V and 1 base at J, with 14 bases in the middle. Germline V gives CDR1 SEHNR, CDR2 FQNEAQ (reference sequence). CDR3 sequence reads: CASSNPWDPQETQYF. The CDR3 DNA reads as TGTGCCAGCAGCAACCCCTGGGACCCCCAAGAGACCCAGTACTTC.

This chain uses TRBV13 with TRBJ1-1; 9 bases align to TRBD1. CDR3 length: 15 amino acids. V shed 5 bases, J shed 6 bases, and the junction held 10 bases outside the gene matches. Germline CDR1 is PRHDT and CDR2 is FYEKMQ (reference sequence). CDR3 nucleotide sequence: TGTGCCAGCAGCCCTTCGGACAGGGGTAGGGCTGAAGCTTTCTTT. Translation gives CASSPSDRGRAEAFF. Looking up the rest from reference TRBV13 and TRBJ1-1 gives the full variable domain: AAGVIQSPRHLIKEKRETATLKCYPIPRHDTVYWYQQGPGQDPQFLISFYEKMQSDKGSIPDRFSAQQFSDYHSELNMSSLELGDSALYFCASSPSDRGRAEAFFGQGTRLTVV.

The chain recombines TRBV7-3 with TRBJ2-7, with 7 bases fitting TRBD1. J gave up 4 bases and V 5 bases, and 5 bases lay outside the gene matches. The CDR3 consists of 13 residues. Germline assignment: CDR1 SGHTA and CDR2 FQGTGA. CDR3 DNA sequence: TGTGCCAGCAGCCTAAAACAGGGGTACGAGCAGTACTTC. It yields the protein CASSLKQGYEQYF.

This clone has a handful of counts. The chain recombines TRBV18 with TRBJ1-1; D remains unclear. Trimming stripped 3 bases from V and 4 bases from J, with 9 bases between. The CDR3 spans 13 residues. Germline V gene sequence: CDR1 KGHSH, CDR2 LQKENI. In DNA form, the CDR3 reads TGTGCCAGCTCACCGAGAGAGGGCACTGAAGCTTTCTTT. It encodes CASSPREGTEAFF.

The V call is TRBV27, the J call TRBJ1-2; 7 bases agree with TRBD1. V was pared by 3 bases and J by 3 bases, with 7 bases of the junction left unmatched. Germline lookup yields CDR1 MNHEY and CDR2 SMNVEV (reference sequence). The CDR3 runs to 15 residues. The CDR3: CASSLKGGIYYGYTF. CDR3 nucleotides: TGTGCCAGCAGTTTGAAAGGGGGCATTTACTATGGCTACACCTTC.

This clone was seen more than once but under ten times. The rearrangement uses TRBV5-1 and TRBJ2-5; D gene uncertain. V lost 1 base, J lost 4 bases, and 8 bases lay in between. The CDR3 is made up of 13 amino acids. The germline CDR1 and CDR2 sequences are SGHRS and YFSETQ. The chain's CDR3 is CASSLLFSETQYF. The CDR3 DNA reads TGCGCCAGCAGCTTGTTGTTCTCAGAGACCCAGTACTTC.

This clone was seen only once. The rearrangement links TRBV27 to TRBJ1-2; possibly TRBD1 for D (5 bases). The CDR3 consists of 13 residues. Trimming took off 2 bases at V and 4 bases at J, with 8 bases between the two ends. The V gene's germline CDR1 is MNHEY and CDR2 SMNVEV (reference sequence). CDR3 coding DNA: TGTGCCAGCAGTTTAAGGGGCACCTATGGCTACACCTTC. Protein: CASSLRGTYGYTF.

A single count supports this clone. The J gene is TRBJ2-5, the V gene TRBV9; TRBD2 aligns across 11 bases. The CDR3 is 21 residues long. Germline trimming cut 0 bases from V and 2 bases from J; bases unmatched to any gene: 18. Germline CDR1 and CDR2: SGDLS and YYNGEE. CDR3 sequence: CASSVGVAGGLLPFKQETQYF. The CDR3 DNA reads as TGTGCCAGCAGCGTAGGAGTAGCGGGGGGGCTTCTTCCTTTTAAACAAGAGACCCAGTACTTC.

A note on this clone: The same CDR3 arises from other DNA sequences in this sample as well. CDR3 nucleotide sequence: TGCGCCAGCAGCCAAGGGGCTACTGATACGCAGTATTTT. Translating gives CASSQGATDTQYF. The V call is TRBV4-3, the J call TRBJ2-3; no clear D gene. The CDR3 is 13 residues long. V was clipped by 1 base and J by 6 bases, with 8 bases between them. Germline assignment: CDR1 LGHNA and CDR2 YSLEER.

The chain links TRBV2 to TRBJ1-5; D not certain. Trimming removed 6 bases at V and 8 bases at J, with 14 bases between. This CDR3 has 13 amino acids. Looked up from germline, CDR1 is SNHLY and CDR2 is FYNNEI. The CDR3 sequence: CASRVDGLKPQHF. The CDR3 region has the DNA TGTGCCAGCAGAGTGGACGGGTTAAAGCCCCAGCATTTT.

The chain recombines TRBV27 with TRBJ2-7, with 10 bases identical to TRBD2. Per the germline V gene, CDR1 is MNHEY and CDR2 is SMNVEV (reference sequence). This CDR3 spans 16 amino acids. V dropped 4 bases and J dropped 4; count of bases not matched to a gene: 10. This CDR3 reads CASSSPASGRGYEQYF. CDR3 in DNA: TGTGCCAGCAGTTCCCCGGCTAGCGGGAGAGGGTACGAGCAGTACTTC.

CDR3 amino acids: CASRRRDRGYEQYF. The CDR3 nucleotides are TGTGCCAGCAGGAGGAGGGACAGGGGCTACGAGCAGTACTTC. This chain links TRBV7-3 with TRBJ2-7; 10 positions agree with TRBD1. Per the germline V gene, CDR1 is SGHTA and CDR2 is FQGTGA. This CDR3 spans 14 amino acids. With V trimmed by 6 bases and J by 3 bases, 5 bases remained unmatched.

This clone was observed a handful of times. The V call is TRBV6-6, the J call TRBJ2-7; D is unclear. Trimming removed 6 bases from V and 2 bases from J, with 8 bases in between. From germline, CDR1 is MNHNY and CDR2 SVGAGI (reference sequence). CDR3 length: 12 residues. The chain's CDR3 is CASRSDTYEQYF. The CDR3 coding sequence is TGTGCCAGCAGGTCCGACACCTACGAGCAGTACTTC.